This TCR beta chain was recovered during a study of cytomegalovirus exposure and HLA in healthy donors (dated by TCRdb to the late 2010s). With regard to the full study: An earlier analysis of about 560 of the donors reported 276 Gb of sequence data and 117 million unique TCR beta sequences obtained from about 170 million T cells. Roughly 300 gigabases of sequencing data and around 85 million unique TCR sequences made up an early release that covered roughly 670 HLA-typed donors. Of the 350 to 450 genotyped donors, 65% to 90% fell in the genetic ancestry cluster associated with self-reported Caucasian donors. The study aimed to test whether signatures of past pathogen exposure could be identified by cataloging public T cell receptors. The T cell repertoires of 700 or so subjects were profiled by immunosequencing and related to cytomegalovirus serostatus. Besides the first cohort of roughly 640 subjects, a separate validation cohort made up of over 100 different subjects was used. To predict cytomegalovirus infection status, the study combined high-throughput TCR immunosequencing, statistical association of individual TCRs with disease status, and machine learning. To study patterns of TCR occurrence, a later analysis re-analyzed previously published TCR beta repertoires from hundreds of donors and added high-resolution HLA genotyping. The later analysis used no new phenotypic data to find candidate immune exposures, relying instead on TCR beta sequences and their occurrence across donors. An earlier analysis of approximately 500 of the donors applied high-throughput TCR beta sequencing to assess whether each TCR beta V gene segment acted as functional or pseudogenic. Donor age, sex, ethnicity and CMV serostatus were collected together with the repertoire data. A later genetic analysis took genome-wide SNP genotypes for about three fifths of the roughly 670 donors and used that subset as a discovery cohort. Every discovery cohort repertoire had been produced on one sequencing platform. HLA typing covered class I and class II loci at four-digit resolution. Typing coverage varied by locus: about 629-640 donors for A, B, C, DRB1 and DQB1; roughly 560 for DQA1; about 590 for DPA1; roughly 470 for DPB1. Because of strong linkage in the cohort, 5 or 6 DR-DQ haplotypes were treated as single units for association and clustering. On average, approximately 250,000 unique TCR beta nucleotide sequences were sequenced per donor among 398 genotyped donors of the cohort, with roughly 18% of those sequences being non-productive. Results the study describes overall, beyond this receptor: Sequencing depth was assumed to be roughly uniform across donors in the presence/absence analyses, though that assumption may not hold. Cytomegalovirus status was reported to be diagnosed by the classifier with high specificity and sensitivity in both the original and validation cohorts. When HLA alleles, especially DR and DQ, strongly co-occurred, TCR associations were difficult to assign to individual alleles. According to a later genetic analysis, donors in an Asian-associated ancestry cluster had fewer N-insertions in productive TCRs than the approximately 650-donor mean. Because HLA typing was missing for some donors at each locus, association tests included only the typed subset. According to a later analysis, most CMV-associated TCR beta chains appeared to be HLA-restricted, and the HLA associations seemed to be driven largely by CMV exposure. A total of 150 to 200 TCR beta chains were listed by the study as associated with cytomegalovirus. About 17 rarely observed V segments, including chromosome 9 orphons, were excluded from the earlier analysis of approximately 500 of the donors because counts were too low. A later genetic analysis associated a missense DCLRE1C variant with V-gene and J-gene trimming of TCR beta chains, and an independent cohort replicated the association. Most TCR sequences were observed very rarely across donors, whereas some public TCRs were present in many individuals. A further reported finding was that TCR beta sequences accurately predicted the HLA-A and HLA-B alleles for most subjects in the first cohort. Linkage disequilibrium might explain the correlated functional status among segregating V segments, but an unknown experimental factor could not be ruled out. The 87-base-pair reads could not distinguish some IMGT-functional V segments, including TRBV6-2 and TRBV6-3, so those segments were excluded. An earlier analysis of around 540 of the donors showed that most TCR beta V segments appeared in productive rearrangements either about 90% or about 30% of the time, which broadly matched IMGT annotations. A cluster of highly shared sequence variants was judged likely to represent a technical artifact of the sequencing pipeline. A later analysis found that TCR association rates varied across HLA loci, with DRB1 alleles showing the most associated TCRs and HLA-C alleles the fewest. A few of the identified cytomegalovirus-associated TCR beta chains were confirmed in vitro to be specific for cytomegalovirus antigens. A later analysis reported that several top co-occurrence clusters appeared linked to parvovirus B19, influenza, CMV and Epstein-Barr virus. A later analysis associated approximately 17,000 TCR beta sequences with specific HLA alleles at a false discovery rate of 0.05. According to the authors, the approach could potentially be generalized to other disease states and immunological phenotypes. The only immune exposure information available for the cohort was CMV serostatus. This cohort had only TCR beta chains sequenced, and the lack of alpha or paired-chain data limited which features could be detected. Compared with equally common non-associated chains, HLA-associated TCR beta chains in a later analysis were more clonally expanded and had lower generation probabilities.

To note about this clone: The target of this receptor is not known. No clone much larger than this one lies a single base away; base qualities are absent.

V is clipped by 11 bases and J by 1 base, and the sequence between their germline boundaries is 8 bases long. CDR1 and CDR2 were assigned from the germline V gene (reference sequence) as MNHNY and SVGAGI. From the cysteine through the phenylalanine, the CDR3 covers 11 amino acids. Only the CDR3 DNA is retained, 33 bases long and in frame from the first base. Libraries came from the immunoSEQ multiplex PCR assay. The multiplex PCR relied on a mix of 60 forward primers for TCR Vbeta segments and 13 reverse primers for TCR Jbeta segments. The CDR3 region of rearranged TCR beta genes was amplified from genomic DNA by a multiplex PCR assay. On the Illumina HiSeq System, the amplified TCR beta libraries were sequenced as 87-base-pair reads. In the authors' own workflow: In a later analysis, approximately 74 million unique TCR beta chains were counted across the 650 to 750 repertoires, and roughly 11 million of these chains were shared by at least two donors. Raw reads were error-corrected and collapsed into unique sequences with a nearest-neighbor algorithm that merged closely related sequences to remove PCR and sequencing errors. CDR3 sequences were aligned to IMGT reference sequences to assign V, D and J gene segments. For a sequence to be retained, a match of at least six nucleotides to both a V gene segment and a J gene segment was required. A rearrangement counted as productive if the CDR3 had no stop codons and remained in frame with V and J, and every other rearrangement counted as non-productive. CDR3 was defined according to IMGT convention as the region running from the second conserved V-encoded cysteine to the conserved J-encoded phenylalanine. Sequences without an unambiguous match to a single V gene segment were excluded from the earlier analysis of about 600 of the donors. In an earlier analysis of a few hundred of the donors, a V segment was called functional when productive rearrangements were above 56.7%, and segregating when the standard deviation between donors exceeded 5%. A statistical classification framework was developed to diagnose cytomegalovirus status using the catalog of TCR beta chain sequences. V and J gene assignment, in a later analysis, came from comparing TCR nucleotide sequences with IMGT/GENE-DB human TR gene sequences. Using the TCRdist pipeline, a later analysis assigned CDR3 sequences along with most-parsimonious VDJ recombination scenarios. In a later analysis, each TCR beta chain was defined by its CDR3 amino acid sequence together with its V-gene family, and reads without a unique V-gene family were excluded. A later analysis removed 500 to 600 highly shared, low-generation-probability nucleotide sequences to deal with suspected cross-contamination and a sequencing artifact. In a later analysis, a clonal expansion index for each public chain was calculated from normalized within-repertoire ranks of inferred template counts. In a later analysis, generation probabilities were computed with a VDJ recombination model fitted to out-of-frame rearrangements, and the resulting probabilities were checked against IGoR. Hypergeometric tests were used in a later analysis to score TCR-TCR, TCR-HLA and TCR-CMV co-occurrence, with a repertoire-size bias correction applied to the TCR pairs. To estimate false discovery rates, a later analysis permuted the HLA or CMV assignments 20 times. In a later analysis, co-occurring TCRs were grouped using DBSCAN, and TCRdist sequence similarity was added for clustering within HLA-allele-positive subsets. Repertoires with fewer than 30,000 or more than 120,000 public chains were left out of co-occurrence clustering, as were about five repertoires with anomalous nucleotide sharing. TCRdb provides this immuneACCESS table in a form limited to in-frame rearrangements. Some clones are lacking; in checked studies, under half of them reflect an unresolved V gene, and why the rest are absent is not known. V, J and clone size derive from that table, while D and trimming were established from the DNA sequence. In this sample the table shows over 150,000 clones, around 74% of which occur a single time. In total, the top ten clones hold about 2.9% of the sample.

In total, approximately 610 healthy bone marrow donors made up the cohort. All cohort members were sampled while nominally healthy, although unrecorded immune exposures were likely present. The donor was CMV seronegative and belonged to the group of several hundred seronegative cohort members. Every donor gave a peripheral blood sample, and the peripheral blood mononuclear cells from that sample were used for TCR beta sequencing. The Qiagen DNeasy Blood Extraction Kit was used to extract genomic DNA from the blood cell samples. The receptor was derived from a male donor in good health and CMV-seronegative. This sequence uses TRBV6-6 and TRBJ1-1; TRBD1 could be the D gene, as 5 bases match. Sequences were obtained from PBMCs. The CDR3 loop reads CALQENTEAFF. DNA sequence: TGTGCCTTACAGGAGAACACTGAAGCTTTCTTT.